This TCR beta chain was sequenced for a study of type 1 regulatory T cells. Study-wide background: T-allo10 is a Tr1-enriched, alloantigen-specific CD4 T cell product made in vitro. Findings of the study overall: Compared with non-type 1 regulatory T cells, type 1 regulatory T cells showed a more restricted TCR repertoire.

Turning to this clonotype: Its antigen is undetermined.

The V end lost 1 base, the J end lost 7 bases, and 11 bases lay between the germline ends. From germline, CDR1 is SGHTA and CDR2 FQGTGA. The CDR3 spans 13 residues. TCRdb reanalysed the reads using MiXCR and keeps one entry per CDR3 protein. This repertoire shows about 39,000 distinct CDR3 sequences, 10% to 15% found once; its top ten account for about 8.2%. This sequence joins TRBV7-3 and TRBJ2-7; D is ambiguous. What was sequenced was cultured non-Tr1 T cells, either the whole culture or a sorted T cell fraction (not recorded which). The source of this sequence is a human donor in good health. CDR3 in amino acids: CASSLNQHREQYF. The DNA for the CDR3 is TGTGCCAGCAGCTTAAATCAGCATAGAGAGCAGTACTTC.